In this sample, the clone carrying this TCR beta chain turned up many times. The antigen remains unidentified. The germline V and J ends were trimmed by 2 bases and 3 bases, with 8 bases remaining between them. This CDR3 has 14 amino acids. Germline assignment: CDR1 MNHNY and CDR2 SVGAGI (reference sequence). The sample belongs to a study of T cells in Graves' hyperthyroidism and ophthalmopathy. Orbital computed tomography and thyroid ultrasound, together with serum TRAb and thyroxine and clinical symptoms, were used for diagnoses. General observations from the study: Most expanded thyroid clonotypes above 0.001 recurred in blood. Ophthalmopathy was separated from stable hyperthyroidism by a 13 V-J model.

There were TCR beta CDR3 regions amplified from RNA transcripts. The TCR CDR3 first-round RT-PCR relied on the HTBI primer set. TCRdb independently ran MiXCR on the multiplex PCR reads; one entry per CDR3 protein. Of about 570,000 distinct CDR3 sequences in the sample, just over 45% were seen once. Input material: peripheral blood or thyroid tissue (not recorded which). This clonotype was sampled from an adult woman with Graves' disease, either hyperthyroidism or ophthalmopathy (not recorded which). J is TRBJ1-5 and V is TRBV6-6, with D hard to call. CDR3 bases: TGTGCCAGCAGTTACGGGTCAGTCAATCAGCCCCAGCATTTT. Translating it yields CASSYGSVNQPQHF.